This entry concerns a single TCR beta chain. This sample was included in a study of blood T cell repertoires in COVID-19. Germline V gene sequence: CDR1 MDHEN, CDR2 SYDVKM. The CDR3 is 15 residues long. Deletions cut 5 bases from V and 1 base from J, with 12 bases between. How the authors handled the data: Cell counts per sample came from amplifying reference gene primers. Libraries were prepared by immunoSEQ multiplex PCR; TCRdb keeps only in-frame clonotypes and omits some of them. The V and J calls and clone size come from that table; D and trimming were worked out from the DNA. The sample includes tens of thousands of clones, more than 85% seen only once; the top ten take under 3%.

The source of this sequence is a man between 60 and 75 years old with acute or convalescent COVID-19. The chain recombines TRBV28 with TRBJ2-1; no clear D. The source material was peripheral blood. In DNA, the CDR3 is TGTGCCAGCAGTCCCACGGGTCCGTCCTACAATGAGCAGTTCTTC. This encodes CASSPTGPSYNEQFF.